These 29 T cell receptor beta chains originate from one sample sequenced in a study of blood T cell repertoires in COVID-19. Profiling relied on immunoSEQ multiplex PCR, and the TCRdb table lists in-frame clones only, not all of them. Of fewer than 80,000 clones listed, roughly 86% were seen once; the top ten hold roughly 1%. Specimen: peripheral blood. The receptors were sampled from an older man with acute or convalescent COVID-19.

The chain recombines TRBV5-1 with TRBJ2-2; 7 bases map to TRBD1. After removal of 4 bases from V and 3 bases from J, the junction contained 3 bases not matched to a gene. CDR1 and CDR2 (germline): SGHRS, YFSETQ. The CDR3 is 14 amino acids. The CDR3 loop reads CASSHGTDTGELFF. For the CDR3, the DNA is TGCGCCAGCAGCCACGGGACAGACACCGGGGAGCTGTTTTTT.

The chain has TRBV24-1 and TRBJ2-1, with TRBD1 matching 9 bases. Trimming took 4 bases from V and 7 from J; bases not matched to a gene: 7. Germline CDR1 reads KGHDR; CDR2 reads SFDVKD. The CDR3 runs 15 residues. CDR3 in DNA: TGTGCCACCAGTGAAACGGGACAGGGCCGGAATGAGCAGTTCTTC. Residues: CATSETGQGRNEQFF.

The gene calls are TRBV3-1 (or the pseudogene TRBV3-2) and TRBJ1-5; D is perhaps TRBD1 (6 bases). The ends were cut back, 8 bases at V and 0 bases at J, with 8 bases in the middle. The V gene's germline CDR1 is LGHDT and CDR2 YNNKEL (reference sequence). The CDR3 spans 13 residues. The CDR3 DNA reads TGTGCCAGCGGACAGTATAGCAATCAGCCCCAGCATTTT. Translation gives CASGQYSNQPQHF.

This clone was seen a single time. The CDR3: CASEFGGDTGELFF. CDR3 nucleotides: TGCGCCAGCGAATTCGGGGGGGACACCGGGGAGCTGTTTTTT. V and J are TRBV5-1 and TRBJ2-2; 8 bases map to TRBD2. Germline V gene lookup returns CDR1 SGHRS and CDR2 YFSETQ. Trimming at V came to 7 bases and at J to 3 bases, leaving 5 bases not matched to a gene. This CDR3 region has 14 residues.

This clone was observed a handful of times. This sequence joins TRBV10-3 and TRBJ2-3; the match to TRBD2 covers 7 bases. Germline assignment: CDR1 ENHRY and CDR2 SYGVKD. The CDR3 contains 18 residues. V lost 8 bases and J lost 1; bases outside the gene matches: 18. In nucleotides, the CDR3 is TGTGCCATCCGCCGCGGGGGATCAAGCGGAGGGGGCACAGATACGCAGTATTTT. It specifies CAIRRGGSSGGGTDTQYF.

The chain combines TRBV5-6 with TRBJ1-4; no firm D call. V shed 0 bases and J shed 7 bases, with 10 bases lying between them. The CDR3 is 14 amino acids. From germline, CDR1 is SGHDT and CDR2 YYEEEE. The CDR3 DNA reads as TGTGCCAGCAGCTTGGTCCCACAGCCTGAAAAACTGTTTTTT. Protein sequence: CASSLVPQPEKLFF.

In DNA form, the CDR3 reads TGCGCCAGCAGCCAAGATCGTTGGACACCGAATGAGCAGTTCTTC. Encoded protein: CASSQDRWTPNEQFF. This chain joins TRBV4-1 and TRBJ2-1; D is possibly TRBD1 (5 bases). The CDR3 covers 15 residues. The germline V gene encodes CDR1 MGHRA and CDR2 YSYEKL. V lost 0 bases, J lost 7 bases, and 13 bases lay in between.

The CDR3 is CASSGLGRVAYGYTF. CDR3 in DNA: TGTGCCAGCAGTGGGCTGGGCAGGGTCGCCTATGGCTACACCTTC. The rearrangement uses TRBV25-1 and TRBJ1-2; possibly TRBD1 for D (5 bases). Trimming removed 4 bases at V and 4 bases at J, with 16 bases between. CDR3 length: 15 residues. From germline, CDR1 is MGHDK and CDR2 SYGVNS.

This chain uses TRBV18 with TRBJ1-3; D ambiguous. The CDR3 consists of 17 residues. CDR1 is KGHSH, CDR2 LQKENI, per germline. The V end was cut by 3 bases, the J end by 4 bases, with 19 bases between. As DNA, the CDR3 is TGTGCCAGCTCACCTTCCAAGGCTGAGACATCCGGAAACACCATATATTTT. Translating gives CASSPSKAETSGNTIYF.

In its sample, this clone was seen once. This chain connects TRBV27 to TRBJ1-5; D not resolved. Per germline, CDR1 MNHEY and CDR2 SMNVEV (reference sequence). Trimming took 5 bases from V and 7 from J, leaving 9 bases between them. The CDR3 covers 12 residues. CDR3 coding DNA: TGTGCCAGCAGTGGGCCGGGGCAGCCCCAGCATTTT. It is translated as CASSGPGQPQHF.

This chain links TRBV5-1 with TRBJ1-4; no definite D call. Trimming pared 3 bases from V and 7 bases from J, leaving 7 bases between. This CDR3 contains 12 residues. Germline V CDR1 and CDR2: SGHRS, YFSETQ. CDR3 sequence (DNA): TGCGCCAGCAGCTGGACTGGTGAAAAACTGTTTTTT. Encoded protein: CASSWTGEKLFF.

This clone was counted a single time. The chain carries TRBV7-2 and TRBJ2-1, with D possibly being TRBD2 (5 bases). This CDR3 is 14 amino acids long. V lost 5 bases to trimming and J lost 10 bases, with 18 bases between them. The V gene's germline CDR1 is SGHTA and CDR2 FQGNSA. The CDR3 coding sequence is TGTGCCAGCAGCGCTCTTACCCTCTCGGGGGAGCAGTTCTTC. This encodes CASSALTLSGEQFF. Based on the CDR3 plus reference TRBV7-2 and TRBJ2-1, the full variable domain is GAGVSQSPSNKVTEKGKDVELRCDPISGHTALYWYRQSLGQGLEFLIYFQGNSAPDKSGLPSDRFSAERTGGSVSTLTIQRTQQEDSAVYLCASSALTLSGEQFFGPGTRLTVL.

This chain joins TRBV11-2 and TRBJ1-1; D might be TRBD1 (5 bases). V lost 0 bases and J lost 4, with 15 bases in between. Germline CDR1 SGHAT, CDR2 FQNNGV. The CDR3 spans 16 residues. The CDR3 is CASSLDRARVTTEAFF. The CDR3 DNA reads TGTGCCAGCAGCTTAGATAGGGCCAGGGTAACCACTGAAGCTTTCTTT.

This sequence joins TRBV11-2 and TRBJ2-2; 9 bases line up with TRBD1. The length of the CDR3 is 15 residues. V shed 6 bases and J 3 bases; nucleotides not matched to a gene: 5. The germline CDR1 and CDR2 sequences are SGHAT and FQNNGV. CDR3 loop: CASRPGTGYTGELFF. In DNA, the CDR3 is TGTGCCAGCAGACCCGGGACAGGGTACACCGGGGAGCTGTTTTTT. The variable domain in full, with the rest retrieved from reference TRBV11-2 and TRBJ2-2, is EAGVAQSPRYKIIEKRQSVAFWCNPISGHATLYWYQQILGQGPKLLIQFQNNGVVDDSQLPKDRFSAERLKGVDSTLKIQPAKLEDSAVYLCASRPGTGYTGELFFGEGSRLTVL.

This chain links TRBV6-5 with TRBJ2-7; TRBD1 matches 9 bases. The germline V gene has CDR1 MNHEY and CDR2 SVGAGI. The CDR3 spans 15 residues. Germline trimming cut 5 bases from V and 5 bases from J; bases unmatched to any gene: 10. The CDR3: CASSPSTGGYNEQYF. In nucleotides, the CDR3 is TGTGCCAGCAGTCCTTCGACAGGGGGATACAACGAGCAGTACTTC.

The rearrangement links TRBV13 to TRBJ2-7, with D perhaps TRBD2 (5 bases). Germline V CDR1 and CDR2: PRHDT, FYEKMQ (reference sequence). The CDR3 spans 16 residues. Trimming removed 0 bases from V and 4 bases from J, with 16 bases in between. CDR3 protein: CASSLGRWTGRYEQYF. In DNA, the CDR3 is TGTGCCAGCAGCTTAGGACGGTGGACTGGGCGGTACGAGCAGTACTTC.

This chain joins TRBV3-1 (or the pseudogene TRBV3-2) and TRBJ1-2, with D perhaps matching TRBD1 (5 bases). V was shortened by 3 bases and J by 6 bases, with 11 bases between the two germline ends. The CDR3 is 13 amino acids. Germline CDR1 and CDR2: LGHDT and YNNKEL (reference sequence). The CDR3 here is CASSHGLGDGYTF. Here the CDR3 DNA reads TGTGCCAGCAGCCATGGACTAGGGGATGGCTACACCTTC.

The chain couples TRBV6-5 to TRBJ2-1; D perhaps matches TRBD1 (6 bases). Trimming removed 4 bases at V and 7 bases at J, with 17 bases between. Germline V CDR1 and CDR2: MNHEY, SVGAGI. The CDR3 extends over 15 amino acids. Written as DNA, the CDR3 is TGTGCCAGCAGTTTTCTGGGGGCCCCTAAGAATGAGCAGTTCTTC. Translated, it gives CASSFLGAPKNEQFF.

The chain recombines TRBV2 with TRBJ2-5; 9 bases match TRBD1. Germline lookup yields CDR1 SNHLY and CDR2 FYNNEI. The CDR3 totals 15 residues. J was trimmed by 7 bases and V by 4 bases; bases with no gene match: 10. CDR3 sequence (DNA): TGTGCCAGCAGTGGGGGACAGGGAACCTTTTTGACCCAGTACTTC. Amino acids: CASSGGQGTFLTQYF.

J is TRBJ2-3 and V is TRBV7-9; 11 bases line up with TRBD2. This CDR3 contains 17 residues. V trimming: 6 bases; J trimming: 0 bases; junction bases outside the gene matches: 8. Germline V gives CDR1 SEHNR, CDR2 FQNEAQ (reference sequence). The CDR3 region is CASSRLAGGTSTDTQYF. The CDR3 DNA reads TGTGCCAGCAGTAGGCTAGCGGGGGGTACTAGCACAGATACGCAGTATTTT.

This clone has only one observation. V gene TRBV6-6 combines with J gene TRBJ1-2; no clear D gene. Trimming took off 7 bases at V and 2 bases at J, with 5 bases between the two ends. The V gene's germline CDR1 is MNHNY and CDR2 SVGAGI (reference sequence). The CDR3 consists of 11 residues. CDR3 in DNA: TGTGCCAGCATCGGGAACTATGGCTACACCTTC. This gives the protein CASIGNYGYTF.

The chain combines TRBV5-1 with TRBJ1-1; D ambiguous. Germline CDR1 reads SGHRS; CDR2 reads YFSETQ. The CDR3 is made up of 11 amino acids. Deletions cut 4 bases from V and 2 bases from J, with 3 bases between. The CDR3 DNA reads TGCGCCAGCAGCCATAACACTGAAGCTTTCTTT. Its protein is CASSHNTEAFF.

The V gene is TRBV5-4, the J gene TRBJ1-6; tentative D call: TRBD1 (6 bases). This CDR3 spans 15 amino acids. Germline CDR1 SGHNT, CDR2 YYREEE (reference sequence). The V gene lost 2 bases and the J gene lost 10 bases, with 16 bases spanning the gap. DNA for the CDR3: TGTGCCAGCAGCTTACAGGGCGTAGGAAACTCACCCCTCCACTTT. Its protein is CASSLQGVGNSPLHF.

The V and J genes are TRBV5-1 and TRBJ1-4; D possibly corresponds to TRBD1 (5 bases). V lost 4 bases and J lost 10, with 20 bases in between. The V gene's germline CDR1 is SGHRS and CDR2 YFSETQ. The CDR3 sequence is 15 residues long. The CDR3 DNA reads TGCGCCAGCAGCCTCGGAGGGGTTGGGAGCGGAAAACTGTTTTTT. As protein: CASSLGGVGSGKLFF.

This sequence joins TRBV3-1 (or the pseudogene TRBV3-2) and TRBJ1-4; D unclear. The V end was cut by 4 bases, the J end by 0 bases, with 15 bases between. This CDR3 spans 17 amino acids. Germline lookup yields CDR1 LGHDT and CDR2 YNNKEL (reference sequence). The CDR3 coding sequence is TGTGCCAGCAGCCCACCATTTAGTCCGGCAACTAATGAAAAACTGTTTTTT. Amino acids: CASSPPFSPATNEKLFF.

This chain joins TRBV7-3 and TRBJ2-1; 8 bases align to TRBD2. V shed 7 bases and J 6 bases; nucleotides not matched to a gene: 14. The CDR3 has 16 amino acids. The germline CDR1 and CDR2 sequences are SGHTA and FQGTGA. The CDR3: CASTNTGTRGFNEQFF. CDR3 in DNA: TGTGCCAGCACCAACACCGGGACTAGGGGATTCAATGAGCAGTTCTTC.

The chain joins TRBV5-6 to TRBJ2-7; possibly TRBD2 for D (7 bases). This CDR3 contains 15 residues. The germline V and J ends were trimmed by 4 bases and 4 bases, with 18 bases remaining between them. The germline gives CDR1 SGHDT, CDR2 YYEEEE. The CDR3 sequence is CASSGGGVTRYEQYF. The CDR3 DNA reads TGTGCCAGCAGCGGAGGGGGGGTAACTAGATACGAGCAGTACTTC. The variable domain in full, with the rest retrieved from reference TRBV5-6 and TRBJ2-7, is DAGVTQSPTHLIKTRGQQVTLRCSPKSGHDTVSWYQQALGQGPQFIFQYYEEEERQRGNFPDRFSGHQFPNYSSELNVNALLLGDSALYLCASSGGGVTRYEQYFGPGTRLTVT.

The chain joins TRBV9 to TRBJ2-7, with D possibly TRBD1 on 5 matching bases. Trimming took off 0 bases at V and 7 bases at J, with 14 bases between the two ends. CDR1 is SGDLS and CDR2 is YYNGEE in the germline V gene. CDR3 length: 14 residues. The CDR3 sequence: CASSVGVGPLEQYF. The CDR3 DNA follows: TGTGCCAGCAGCGTAGGAGTGGGGCCTTTGGAGCAGTACTTC.

The chain is built from TRBV5-6 and TRBJ1-2; unclear D gene. The V and J ends lost 8 bases and 0 bases respectively, with 11 bases between them. The CDR3 consists of 13 residues. The V gene's germline CDR1 is SGHDT and CDR2 YYEEEE. DNA of the CDR3: TGTGCCAGTCACGGGGAGGCTAACTATGGCTACACCTTC. Encoded protein: CASHGEANYGYTF.